This entry lists 21 T cell receptor beta chains sequenced from one sample in a study of early T cells in non-severe SARS-CoV-2 infection. MiXCR, applied by TCRdb to the 5' RACE reads, yields one record per CDR3 protein. The sample includes about 75,000 distinct CDR3 sequences, approximately 10% of them seen just once. The sample here was whole blood, taken at baseline. These TCRs come from an adult who was a healthcare worker with PCR-confirmed SARS-CoV-2 infection or an uninfected control (not recorded which).

This clonotype occurred many times. The rearrangement joins TRBV6-6 to TRBJ2-7; 11 nucleotides match TRBD2. Germline values: CDR1 MNHNY, CDR2 SVGAGI (reference sequence). J lost 4 bases, V lost 2 bases, and 7 bases had no gene match. This CDR3 contains 16 residues. The CDR3 loop is CASSYEGLAGKYEQYF. In DNA form, the CDR3 reads TGTGCCAGCAGTTACGAAGGACTAGCGGGTAAATACGAGCAGTACTTC.

This clonotype was observed at least ten times. V and J are TRBV4-1 and TRBJ1-5; no definite D call. The CDR3 has 15 residues. Germline CDR1 MGHRA, CDR2 YSYEKL. Deletions cut 0 bases from V and 4 bases from J, with 10 bases between. CDR3 in amino acids: CASSQELTVNQPQHF. The CDR3 coding sequence is TGCGCCAGCAGCCAAGAGCTTACTGTAAATCAGCCCCAGCATTTT.

A few counts support this clonotype. This sequence joins TRBV20-1 and TRBJ1-4; the match to TRBD1 covers 9 bases. The CDR3 is made up of 13 amino acids. Germline V gene sequence: CDR1 DFQATT, CDR2 SNEGSKA (reference sequence). The ends lost 4 bases at V and 8 bases at J; junction bases unmatched: 5. As DNA, the CDR3 is TGCAGTGCTACTCCTGGACAGGGGGAAAAACTGTTTTTT. Amino acid sequence: CSATPGQGEKLFF.

The genes are TRBV28 and TRBJ1-1, with TRBD1 matching 9 bases. The germline gives CDR1 MDHEN, CDR2 SYDVKM. V shed 5 bases and J 1 base; nucleotides not matched to a gene: 14. The CDR3 spans 18 residues. The CDR3, as DNA: TGTGCCAGCAGTGATCTTTTACAGGGGGCTACTAAGAACACTGAAGCTTTCTTT. Its translation is CASSDLLQGATKNTEAFF.

In this sample, this clonotype turned up many times. The chain couples TRBV5-1 to TRBJ1-1; D remains ambiguous. This CDR3 has 12 amino acids. Trimming cost V 7 bases and J 6 bases, with 13 bases left between them. Germline V gives CDR1 SGHRS, CDR2 YFSETQ. CDR3 protein: CASRTTGSEAFF. CDR3 nucleotides: TGCGCCAGCCGTACCACCGGGTCTGAAGCTTTCTTT. Complete variable domain (other parts from reference TRBV5-1 and TRBJ1-1): KAGVTQTPRYLIKTRGQQVTLSCSPISGHRSVSWYQQTPGQGLQFLFEYFSETQRNKGNFPGRFSGRQFSNSRSEMNVSTLELGDSALYLCASRTTGSEAFFGQGTRLTVV.

This chain links TRBV6-6 with TRBJ1-2, with a possible D match to TRBD1 (5 bases). V dropped 8 bases and J dropped 6 bases, with 16 bases sitting between them. This CDR3 contains 13 residues. Germline assignment: CDR1 MNHNY and CDR2 SVGAGI (reference sequence). The CDR3 loop is CASSPQGRDGYTF. CDR3 sequence (DNA): TGTGCCAGCTCCCCCCAGGGACGGGATGGCTACACCTTC.

The chain employs TRBV2 and TRBJ1-5; D not resolved. Trimming took off 2 bases at V and 7 bases at J, with 9 bases between the two ends. The germline gives CDR1 SNHLY, CDR2 FYNNEI. This CDR3 comprises 13 residues. The CDR3 nucleotides read TGTGCCAGCAGTGAAAGGTGGTTACAGCCCCAGCATTTT. Its protein product is CASSERWLQPQHF.

This clonotype was detected a few times. J is TRBJ2-5 and V is TRBV5-6; the match to TRBD1 covers 9 bases. Germline assignment: CDR1 SGHDT and CDR2 YYEEEE. There are 15 residues in the CDR3. J gave up 0 bases and V 4 bases, and 4 bases lay outside the gene matches. The CDR3 nucleotides read TGTGCCAGCAGCCGGAGGACAGGGGACCAAGAGACCCAGTACTTC. It codes for CASSRRTGDQETQYF.

This clonotype was recorded many times. CDR3 in amino acids: CASSKVRTAYEQYF. CDR3 nucleotide sequence: TGTGCCAGCAGCAAAGTGAGGACGGCCTACGAGCAGTACTTC. V usage is TRBV21-1 and J usage is TRBJ2-7. TRBV21-1 is flagged as a pseudogene. This CDR3 contains 14 residues.

This clonotype was seen many times. The rearrangement links TRBV20-1 to TRBJ2-4; 8 nucleotides align to TRBD1. Looked up from germline, CDR1 is DFQATT and CDR2 is SNEGSKA (reference sequence). The CDR3 length is 15 residues. The J segment lost 4 bases and the V segment lost 6 bases, leaving 11 bases of the junction unmatched. The DNA of the CDR3 is TGCAGTGCCCCTAAGGGACAGGCCAAGAAAAACATTCAGTACTTC. Translated, it gives CSAPKGQAKKNIQYF.

This clonotype was detected many times. J is TRBJ1-1 and V is TRBV5-1; D not certain. Germline V lookup: CDR1 SGHRS, CDR2 YFSETQ. Trimming pared 0 bases from V and 3 bases from J, leaving 9 bases between. The CDR3 is 14 amino acids. The CDR3 is CASSLGQADTEAFF. In DNA, the CDR3 is TGCGCCAGCAGCTTGGGTCAGGCGGACACTGAAGCTTTCTTT.

This clonotype has at least ten counts. The rearrangement links TRBV7-3 to TRBJ2-3, with 9 bases fitting TRBD2. The length of the CDR3 is 15 residues. V shed 5 bases, J shed 2 bases, and the junction held 5 bases outside the gene matches. Germline loops: CDR1 SGHTA, CDR2 FQGTGA. CDR3 bases: TGTGCCAGCAGCCCCAGCGGGGGGCACACAGATACGCAGTATTTT. Translating it yields CASSPSGGHTDTQYF.

The genes are TRBV5-5 and TRBJ1-5; D is unresolved. This CDR3 region has 13 residues. Between the trimmed V and J ends, which lost 0 bases and 5 bases, there was a span of 6 bases. The germline V gene has CDR1 SGHKS and CDR2 YYEKEE (reference sequence). The CDR3 protein is CASSLDYYQPQHF. The CDR3 DNA sequence: TGTGCCAGCAGCTTGGACTATTATCAGCCCCAGCATTTT.

There are a few counts of this clonotype. The J gene is TRBJ1-6, the V gene TRBV11-2; unclear D gene. The CDR3 consists of 13 residues. V was pared by 2 bases and J by 7 bases, with 6 bases between. In germline, CDR1 is SGHAT, CDR2 FQNNGV. Here the CDR3 reads CASSLMVNSPLHF. Here the CDR3 DNA reads TGTGCCAGCAGCTTAATGGTCAATTCACCCCTCCACTTT.

The chain has TRBV7-2 and TRBJ1-3; D is unresolved. Germline V gene sequence: CDR1 SGHTA, CDR2 FQGNSA. The CDR3 covers 15 residues. The V gene lost 5 bases and the J gene lost 0 bases, with 11 bases spanning the gap. The CDR3 spells CASSPVESSGNTIYF. Written as DNA, the CDR3 is TGTGCCAGCAGCCCAGTGGAGAGCTCTGGAAACACCATATATTTT.

V is TRBV10-3 and J is TRBJ1-4; D is undetermined. Germline lookup yields CDR1 ENHRY and CDR2 SYGVKD. V lost 3 bases, J lost 4 bases, and 12 bases lay in between. The CDR3 totals 15 residues. CDR3 in amino acids: CAISDVAQDNEKLFF. In DNA form, the CDR3 reads TGTGCCATCAGTGACGTGGCACAAGATAATGAAAAACTGTTTTTT.

This clonotype was seen many times. The V call is TRBV2, the J call TRBJ2-7, with TRBD1 identical over 8 bases. The V gene end was trimmed by 2 bases and the J gene end by 4 bases; junction bases not matched to a gene: 7. Germline lookup yields CDR1 SNHLY and CDR2 FYNNEI. CDR3 size: 15 residues. CDR3 sequence: CASSELPDRAYEQYF. The CDR3 nucleotides are TGTGCCAGCAGTGAACTCCCGGACAGGGCTTACGAGCAGTACTTC.

In this sample, this clonotype turned up a few times. The chain carries TRBV29-1 and TRBJ2-3; TRBD2 is a possible D gene (5 bases). The CDR3 loop spans 14 amino acids. The V and J ends lost 6 bases and 1 base respectively, with 14 bases between them. CDR1 is SQVTM, CDR2 ANQGSEA, per germline. The DNA of the CDR3 is TGCAGCGTAACAGCGGTGGGTGGCACAGATACGCAGTATTTT. Translating it yields CSVTAVGGTDTQYF.

This clonotype came up many times. CDR3 in DNA: TGCAGTGCGGGGGCCCGCCAATTCAGCACAGATACGCAGTATTTT. Translated, it gives CSAGARQFSTDTQYF. The rearrangement links TRBV20-1 to TRBJ2-3; TRBD1 is a possible D gene (6 bases). Germline loops: CDR1 DFQATT, CDR2 SNEGSKA (reference sequence). The V end lost 6 bases, the J end lost 0 bases, and 16 bases lay between the germline ends. The CDR3 sequence is 15 residues long.

This chain connects TRBV7-3 to TRBJ2-2; D is uncertain. Germline V CDR1 and CDR2: SGHTA, FQGTGA. Trimming pared 2 bases from V and 6 bases from J, leaving 10 bases between. CDR3 length: 14 amino acids. The DNA for the CDR3 is TGTGCCAGCAGCTTATTTCCTAACTCCGGGGAGCTGTTTTTT. This translates into CASSLFPNSGELFF.

Many counts were recorded for this clonotype. The V and J genes are TRBV28 and TRBJ2-4, with 8 bases that match TRBD1. V shed 4 bases and J 8 bases; nucleotides not matched to a gene: 10. This CDR3 has 15 amino acids. Germline V gene lookup returns CDR1 MDHEN and CDR2 SYDVKM. CDR3 DNA sequence: TGTGCCAGCAGTTCTACCAGGGGGCGAATAGACATTCAGTACTTC. Its translation: CASSSTRGRIDIQYF.